Below are 29 T cell receptor beta chains sequenced from a single sample in a study of blood T cell repertoires in COVID-19. The assay was immunoSEQ multiplex PCR, and TCRdb's table has in-frame clones only and misses some. This table has approximately 100,000 clones, roughly four fifths appearing once. The sequenced sample was peripheral blood. The receptors come from a man older than 75 with COVID-19, enrolled during active disease.

The sample holds one count of this clone. The chain is built from TRBV7-3 and TRBJ2-5, with 15 bases that match TRBD2. The junction had 10 bases not matched to a gene; V was cut back by 4 bases and J by 4 bases. There are 18 residues in the CDR3. CDR1 and CDR2 from the germline V gene are SGHTA and FQGTGA. CDR3 nucleotides: TGTGCCAGCAGCTCCGGACTAGCGGGAGGGAGAGGCAGAGAGACCCAGTACTTC. Its protein product is CASSSGLAGGRGRETQYF.

This clone was detected a few times. The rearrangement joins TRBV18 to TRBJ2-7, with unresolved D. This CDR3 comprises 13 residues. CDR1 is KGHSH, CDR2 LQKENI, per germline. Trimming cost V 3 bases and J 0 bases, with 6 bases left between them. The CDR3 DNA follows: TGTGCCAGCTCACCGGCCCGCTCCTACGAGCAGTACTTC. Translated: CASSPARSYEQYF.

This clone was picked up a small number of times. CDR3 loop: CASSYSRNRVVTEAFF. CDR3 sequence (DNA): TGTGCCAGCAGTTACTCGAGGAACAGGGTGGTCACTGAAGCTTTCTTT. The chain employs TRBV6-5 and TRBJ1-1; D may be TRBD1 (6 bases). Trimming removed 0 bases at V and 4 bases at J, with 15 bases between. CDR1 MNHEY and CDR2 SVGAGI come from the germline V gene. The CDR3 totals 16 residues.

The chain carries TRBV3-1 (or the pseudogene TRBV3-2) and TRBJ2-5; 8 nucleotides align to TRBD1. CDR3 length: 13 amino acids. The J segment lost 2 bases and the V segment lost 8 bases, leaving 4 bases of the junction unmatched. Germline V gives CDR1 LGHDT, CDR2 YNNKEL (reference sequence). Here the CDR3 reads CASGDRGQETQYF. In DNA, the CDR3 is TGTGCCAGCGGCGACAGGGGACAAGAGACCCAGTACTTC.

The J gene is TRBJ2-3, the V gene TRBV7-2; D remains unclear. The CDR3 sequence is 13 residues long. Trimming shortened V by 4 bases and J by 2 bases, and 7 bases separated the two germline ends. CDR1 is SGHTA and CDR2 is FQGNSA in the germline V gene. CDR3: CASSSEITDTQYF. DNA of the CDR3: TGTGCCAGCAGCTCGGAGATCACAGATACGCAGTATTTT.

The chain couples TRBV18 to TRBJ2-7; 7 positions agree with TRBD2. CDR1 KGHSH and CDR2 LQKENI come from the germline V gene. This CDR3 spans 14 amino acids. V was clipped by 1 base and J by 6 bases; unmatched bases: 6. CDR3 region: CASSPQAGRAEQYF. The CDR3 DNA sequence: TGTGCCAGCTCACCACAGGCAGGGAGGGCCGAGCAGTACTTC.

The genes are TRBV7-9 and TRBJ2-7; no clear D gene. Per germline, CDR1 SEHNR and CDR2 FQNEAQ (reference sequence). V was trimmed by 8 bases and J by 5 bases, leaving 16 bases between them. The CDR3 length is 13 residues. CDR3 in DNA: TGTGCCAGCTCATCGGGTGTCCTGAACGAGCAGTACTTC. It encodes CASSSGVLNEQYF. Filled out from reference TRBV7-9 and TRBJ2-7, the complete variable domain reads DTGVSQNPRHKITKRGQNVTFRCDPISEHNRLYWYRQTLGQGPEFLTYFQNEAQLEKSRLLSDRFSAERPKGSFSTLEIQRTEQGDSAMYLCASSSGVLNEQYFGPGTRLTVT.

The V gene is TRBV2, the J gene TRBJ1-1; 8 nucleotides align to TRBD1. Looked up from germline, CDR1 is SNHLY and CDR2 is FYNNEI. The V and J ends lost 8 bases and 1 base, in that order; junction bases with no gene match: 3. The CDR3 totals 13 residues. This CDR3 is CASRQGSNTEAFF. The CDR3 region has the DNA TGTGCCAGCCGACAGGGGTCGAACACTGAAGCTTTCTTT. Using reference TRBV2 and TRBJ1-1 for the parts outside the CDR3, the full variable domain is EPEVTQTPSHQVTQMGQEVILRCVPISNHLYFYWYRQILGQKVEFLVSFYNNEISEKSEIFDDQFSVERPDGSNFTLKIRSTKLEDSAMYFCASRQGSNTEAFFGQGTRLTVV.

This clone was seen only a few times. This rearrangement joins TRBV2 to TRBJ1-3, with 8 bases fitting TRBD1. Germline-derived CDR1 and CDR2 are SNHLY and FYNNEI. The V gene end was trimmed by 6 bases and the J gene end by 3 bases; junction bases not matched to a gene: 4. The CDR3 runs to 14 residues. The CDR3 DNA sequence: TGTGCCAGCAGGGGACAGGCAAATGGAAACACCATATATTTT. The encoded protein is CASRGQANGNTIYF.

V usage is TRBV7-2 and J usage is TRBJ1-1, with 9 bases identical to TRBD1. The germline V gene encodes CDR1 SGHTA and CDR2 FQGNSA. The length of the CDR3 is 14 residues. The V segment lost 5 bases and the J segment 2 bases; nucleotides outside the gene matches: 3. CDR3 sequence (DNA): TGTGCCAGCAGCCCCACAGGGGGCAACACTGAAGCTTTCTTT. It yields the protein CASSPTGGNTEAFF.

This clone has just a few counts. V usage is TRBV3-1 (or the pseudogene TRBV3-2) and J usage is TRBJ1-6; 10 bases agree with TRBD1. The CDR3 runs 17 residues. V was pared by 6 bases and J by 4 bases, with 9 bases of the junction left unmatched. CDR1 LGHDT and CDR2 YNNKEL come from the germline V gene (reference sequence). Written as DNA, the CDR3 is TGTGCCAGCAGGCCCGCCGGGACAGGGGAATATAATTCACCCCTCCACTTT. Amino acid sequence: CASRPAGTGEYNSPLHF.

This clone was seen a handful of times. J is TRBJ2-3 and V is TRBV5-1, with 11 bases identical to TRBD2. The V segment lost 0 bases and the J segment 4 bases; nucleotides outside the gene matches: 10. This CDR3 is 18 amino acids long. The germline gives CDR1 SGHRS, CDR2 YFSETQ. CDR3 loop: CASSLGLTSGRSADTQYF. CDR3 bases: TGCGCCAGCAGCTTGGGTCTTACTAGCGGGAGAAGCGCAGATACGCAGTATTTT.

The V call is TRBV4-3, the J call TRBJ2-3, with a weak D call TRBD2 (6 bases). The CDR3 totals 16 residues. Germline loops: CDR1 LGHNA, CDR2 YSLEER. V lost 0 bases, J lost 1 base, and 11 bases lay in between. DNA of the CDR3: TGCGCCAGCAGCCAAGACCGCGGGATCGGCACAGATACGCAGTATTTT. This encodes CASSQDRGIGTDTQYF.

A note on this clone: Germline and junction disagree at one end, which may indicate a read error. This sequence joins TRBV7-7 and TRBJ2-2; TRBD2 might be the D (6 bases). Germline lookup yields CDR1 SSHAT and CDR2 FNYEAQ (reference sequence). The CDR3 spans 14 residues. CDR3 DNA: TGTGCTAGCAGCTTGGGGGGTTACACCGGGGAGCTGTTTTTT. Translation gives CASSLGGYTGELFF.

This chain links TRBV6-5 with TRBJ1-6; possibly TRBD1 for D (5 bases). Germline-derived CDR1 and CDR2 are MNHEY and SVGAGI. V was cut by 10 bases and J by 2 bases, with 15 bases left in between. The CDR3 extends over 15 amino acids. CDR3 bases: TGTGCCACCCGGACACTCCGGACCTATAATTCACCCCTCCACTTT. Translated, it gives CATRTLRTYNSPLHF.

CDR3 residues: CASRLGTANTEAFF. The CDR3 DNA reads as TGTGCCAGCAGGCTCGGGACAGCGAACACTGAAGCTTTCTTT. V and J are TRBV28 and TRBJ1-1; 7 bases match TRBD1. The CDR3 runs to 14 residues. The V gene's germline CDR1 is MDHEN and CDR2 SYDVKM. Trimming cost V 6 bases and J 1 base; bases outside gene matches: 5. The entire variable domain, with the rest obtained from reference TRBV28 and TRBJ1-1, is as follows: DVKVTQSSRYLVKRTGEKVFLECVQDMDHENMFWYRQDPGLGLRLIYFSYDVKMKEKGDIPEGYSVSREKKERFSLILESASTNQTSMYLCASRLGTANTEAFFGQGTRLTVV.

The V gene is TRBV6-6, the J gene TRBJ1-2; tentative D call: TRBD1 (6 bases). V lost 5 bases and J lost 4, with 14 bases in between. This CDR3 is 14 amino acids long. The germline V gene encodes CDR1 MNHNY and CDR2 SVGAGI (reference sequence). The chain's CDR3 is CASSLGGAAYGYTF. CDR3 nucleotide sequence: TGTGCCAGCAGTCTGGGGGGGGCAGCCTATGGCTACACCTTC.

The chain joins TRBV19 to TRBJ2-5; no reliable D call. The V end was cut by 0 bases, the J end by 3 bases, with 5 bases between. CDR3 size: 13 residues. CDR1 LNHDA and CDR2 SQIVND come from the germline V gene (reference sequence). CDR3 protein: CASSIDPEETQYF. The DNA for the CDR3 is TGTGCCAGTAGTATAGATCCAGAAGAGACCCAGTACTTC.

The rearrangement links TRBV7-3 to TRBJ2-1; D is perhaps TRBD1 (5 bases). Germline loops: CDR1 SGHTA, CDR2 FQGTGA. V was pared by 5 bases and J by 5 bases, with 7 bases between. The CDR3 runs to 12 residues. CDR3 sequence (DNA): TGTGCCAGCAGCCTAGGGGACAATGAGCAGTTCTTC. This translates into CASSLGDNEQFF.

This clone has more than one count but fewer than ten. This chain connects TRBV4-1 to TRBJ2-7, with D maybe TRBD1 (6 bases). The CDR3 runs to 16 residues. Germline CDR1 and CDR2: MGHRA and YSYEKL. Trimming took 5 bases from V and 4 from J, leaving 21 bases between them. The CDR3 bases are TGCGCCAGCAGCTCCTACACACAGGGAATTAATTACGAGCAGTACTTC. This encodes CASSSYTQGINYEQYF.

This clone appeared a few times. CDR3 protein: CASTGQGGSNQPQHF. In DNA form, the CDR3 reads TGTGCCAGTACCGGACAGGGAGGGAGCAATCAGCCCCAGCATTTT. This sequence joins TRBV19 and TRBJ1-5; TRBD1 matches at 8 bases. CDR3 length: 15 residues. CDR1 LNHDA and CDR2 SQIVND come from the germline V gene (reference sequence). V lost 7 bases to trimming and J lost 1 base; unmatched junction nucleotides: 6. The full variable domain, with the rest looked up from reference TRBV19 and TRBJ1-5, is DGGITQSPKYLFRKEGQNVTLSCEQNLNHDAMYWYRQDPGQGLRLIYYSQIVNDFQKGDIAEGYSVSREKKESFPLTVTSAQKNPTAFYLCASTGQGGSNQPQHFGDGTRLSIL.

This clone occurred a few times. This chain links TRBV18 with TRBJ1-1; D is undetermined. This CDR3 has 16 residues. The germline CDR1 and CDR2 sequences are KGHSH and LQKENI. V gave up 3 bases and J gave up 1 base, with 15 bases separating them. This chain's CDR3 is CASSPLLPQANTEAFF. CDR3 DNA: TGTGCCAGCTCACCGTTACTTCCTCAGGCGAACACTGAAGCTTTCTTT.

The gene calls are TRBV11-1 and TRBJ2-1, with D possibly matching TRBD1 (5 bases). CDR1 SGHAT and CDR2 FQDESV come from the germline V gene (reference sequence). CDR3 length: 16 residues. V was clipped by 0 bases and J by 8 bases, with 17 bases between them. The CDR3 DNA sequence: TGTGCCAGCAGCTTAGCTTGGGGCAGGGAAAGGTATGAGCAGTTCTTC. It specifies CASSLAWGRERYEQFF.

The chain is built from TRBV29-1 and TRBJ1-1; D is perhaps TRBD1 (5 bases). CDR3 length: 12 residues. Germline V gives CDR1 SQVTM, CDR2 ANQGSEA. Trimming took off 6 bases at V and 1 base at J, with 9 bases between the two ends. Written as DNA, the CDR3 is TGCAGCGTCACGGGGGGGAACACTGAAGCTTTCTTT. Translated: CSVTGGNTEAFF.

This chain connects TRBV9 to TRBJ2-3, with no clear D. The V gene lost 3 bases and the J gene lost 0 bases, with 11 bases spanning the gap. In germline, CDR1 is SGDLS, CDR2 YYNGEE. This CDR3 spans 15 amino acids. The CDR3 reads CASSGGHGSTDTQYF. As DNA, the CDR3 is TGTGCCAGCAGCGGTGGGCACGGTAGCACAGATACGCAGTATTTT.

The V and J genes are TRBV18 and TRBJ2-2; D may be TRBD2 (6 bases). There are 16 residues in the CDR3. Germline CDR1 reads KGHSH; CDR2 reads LQKENI. V was clipped by 1 base and J by 4 bases, with 13 bases between them. The CDR3 sequence is CASSPQPGVGTGELFF. CDR3 nucleotide sequence: TGTGCCAGCTCACCACAGCCGGGAGTGGGCACCGGGGAGCTGTTTTTT.

The rearrangement joins TRBV2 to TRBJ1-4; D perhaps matches TRBD1 (5 bases). V was pared by 2 bases and J by 8 bases, with 9 bases between. This CDR3 is 13 amino acids long. CDR1 SNHLY and CDR2 FYNNEI come from the germline V gene. The CDR3 protein is CASSEQGREKLFF. DNA for the CDR3: TGTGCCAGCAGTGAACAGGGAAGAGAAAAACTGTTTTTT.

This clone was observed at least ten times. The chain couples TRBV6-6 to TRBJ1-5; 7 bases are a match to TRBD1. Trimming cost V 5 bases and J 11 bases; bases outside gene matches: 6. The CDR3 consists of 12 residues. Germline V lookup: CDR1 MNHNY, CDR2 SVGAGI (reference sequence). DNA for the CDR3: TGTGCCAGCAGTGACAGGGTCCGGGCCCAGCATTTT. Amino acids: CASSDRVRAQHF.

In DNA form, the CDR3 reads TGTGCCAGCAGTTTAAGCCCCTCGGGGGAGACCCAGTACTTC. It translates to CASSLSPSGETQYF. The J gene is TRBJ2-5, the V gene TRBV27; D possibly corresponds to TRBD2 (5 bases). The V gene's germline CDR1 is MNHEY and CDR2 SMNVEV (reference sequence). V was clipped by 2 bases and J by 5 bases, with 12 bases between them. CDR3 size: 14 residues.